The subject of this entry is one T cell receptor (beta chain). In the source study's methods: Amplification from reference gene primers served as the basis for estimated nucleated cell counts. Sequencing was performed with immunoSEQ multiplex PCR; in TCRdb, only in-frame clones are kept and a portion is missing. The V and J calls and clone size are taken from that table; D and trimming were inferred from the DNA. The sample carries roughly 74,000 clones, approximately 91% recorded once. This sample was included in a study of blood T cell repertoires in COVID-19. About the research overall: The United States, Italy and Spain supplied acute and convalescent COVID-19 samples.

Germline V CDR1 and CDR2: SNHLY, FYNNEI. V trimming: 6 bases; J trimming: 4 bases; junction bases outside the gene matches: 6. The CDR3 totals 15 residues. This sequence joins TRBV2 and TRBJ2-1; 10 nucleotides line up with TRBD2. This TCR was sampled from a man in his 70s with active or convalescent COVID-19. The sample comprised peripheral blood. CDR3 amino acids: CASRASGGAYNEQFF. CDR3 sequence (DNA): TGTGCCAGCAGAGCGAGCGGGGGGGCATACAATGAGCAGTTCTTC. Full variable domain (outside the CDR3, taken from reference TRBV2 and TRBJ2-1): EPEVTQTPSHQVTQMGQEVILRCVPISNHLYFYWYRQILGQKVEFLVSFYNNEISEKSEIFDDQFSVERPDGSNFTLKIRSTKLEDSAMYFCASRASGGAYNEQFFGPGTRLTVL.